This TCR beta chain was captured by sequencing in a study of PD-L1 blockade in urothelial cancer. Study at large: Patients' atezolizumab regimen, 1,200 mg intravenously every 3 weeks, began in the mid-2010s. Samples of blood were analyzed 3 weeks (second dose) and 6 weeks after treatment start. In the patient group, about 90% of the roughly 29 were males with bladder-origin urothelial cancer.

The data were produced by immunoSEQ multiplex PCR, yet TCRdb's version contains in-frame clones alone and is incomplete. The repertoire includes about 95,000 clones, around nine tenths of them detected once, and 1.5% to 2.5% sits in the top ten. Time point in this sample: pretreatment peripheral blood. Trimming took 9 bases from V and 0 from J, leaving 15 bases between them. There are 14 residues in the CDR3. CDR1 and CDR2 (germline): SGHVS, FQNEAQ. This rearrangement joins TRBV7-8 to TRBJ2-7; perhaps TRBD2 as D (5 bases). This clonotype was sampled from a man in his fifties or sixties with urothelial cancer. The source material was PBMCs, sampled around atezolizumab (anti-PD-L1) treatment. The CDR3 spells CASLGGRSSYEQYF. For the CDR3, the DNA is TGTGCCAGTCTCGGCGGGCGGAGCTCCTACGAGCAGTACTTC.